Shown below are 26 T cell receptor beta chains from a single sample sequenced in a study of blood T cell repertoires in COVID-19 (dated by TCRdb to between 2020 and 2021). Libraries were made using the immunoSEQ multiplex PCR assay. This is the immuneACCESS table as TCRdb keeps it, with only in-frame sequences that have V and J called. A part of the clones is gone; compared with another copy, unresolved V genes explain less than half, and the rest is unexplained. In this sample the table shows about 300,000 clones, 65% to 85% of which occur a single time. Clones ranked in the top ten supply more than 1.1% of the sample. Sequences were obtained from peripheral blood. The origin of the receptors is a human donor with COVID-19, enrolled during active disease. The donor label of this sample is uncertain.

The V call is TRBV6-5, the J call TRBJ2-5; TRBD2 agrees at 14 bases. CDR3 length: 15 amino acids. The J segment lost 4 bases and the V segment lost 6 bases, leaving 4 bases of the junction unmatched. CDR1 MNHEY and CDR2 SVGAGI come from the germline V gene. In nucleotides, the CDR3 is TGTGCCAGCAGCGCCGGACTAGCGGGAGGAGAGACCCAGTACTTC. It yields the protein CASSAGLAGGETQYF.

The chain joins TRBV9 to TRBJ2-2; D is undetermined. Germline loops: CDR1 SGDLS, CDR2 YYNGEE. The length of the CDR3 is 13 residues. V was pared by 0 bases and J by 7 bases, with 7 bases between. The CDR3 DNA follows: TGTGCCAGCAGCGTAGAGCCTAGCGGGGAGCTGTTTTTT. Translating it yields CASSVEPSGELFF.

The rearrangement uses TRBV28 and TRBJ1-5; D is ambiguous. V was shortened by 3 bases and J by 0 bases, with 12 bases between the two germline ends. CDR3 size: 16 residues. Germline V gene sequence: CDR1 MDHEN, CDR2 SYDVKM. Written as DNA, the CDR3 is TGTGCCAGCAGTTTCTTTGGGCAGAATAGCAATCAGCCCCAGCATTTT. As protein: CASSFFGQNSNQPQHF.

The CDR3 reads CAWSQSGRSINEQFF. In nucleotides, the CDR3 is TGTGCCTGGAGTCAAAGCGGGAGATCGATCAATGAGCAGTTCTTC. V gene TRBV30 combines with J gene TRBJ2-1, with TRBD2 identical over 8 bases. The V gene end was trimmed by 2 bases and the J gene end by 6 bases; junction bases not matched to a gene: 9. Germline CDR1 reads GTSNPN; CDR2 reads SVGIG (reference sequence). The length of the CDR3 is 15 residues.

This clone was seen a few times. The gene calls are TRBV5-1 and TRBJ2-5; 9 bases are a match to TRBD1. Losses at the gene ends were 2 bases for V and 3 bases for J; bases not matched to a gene: 5. The CDR3 has 15 residues. Germline values: CDR1 SGHRS, CDR2 YFSETQ. CDR3 sequence (DNA): TGCGCCAGCAGCTTTTCCACAGGGGGCGAAGAGACCCAGTACTTC. It yields the protein CASSFSTGGEETQYF. Drawing the rest from reference TRBV5-1 and TRBJ2-5, the complete variable domain is KAGVTQTPRYLIKTRGQQVTLSCSPISGHRSVSWYQQTPGQGLQFLFEYFSETQRNKGNFPGRFSGRQFSNSRSEMNVSTLELGDSALYLCASSFSTGGEETQYFGPGTRLLVL.

J is TRBJ2-1 and V is TRBV18, with 8 nucleotides matching TRBD2. This CDR3 spans 15 amino acids. J gave up 6 bases and V 0 bases, and 4 bases lay outside the gene matches. Germline V gene data show CDR1 as KGHSH and CDR2 as LQKENI. The CDR3 region is CASSPPSGTTNEQFF. The DNA for the CDR3 is TGTGCCAGCTCACCACCTAGCGGGACCACCAATGAGCAGTTCTTC.

The gene calls are TRBV6-2 or TRBV6-3 and TRBJ2-3; TRBD2 matches 12 bases. There are 14 residues in the CDR3. Germline CDR1 is MNHEY and CDR2 is SVGEGT. V was clipped by 2 bases and J by 12 bases; unmatched bases: 6. This chain's CDR3 is CASSYRLAGVTQYF. CDR3 sequence (DNA): TGTGCCAGCAGTTACCGACTAGCGGGAGTCACACAGTATTTT.

This clone was counted only a few times. V and J are TRBV5-1 and TRBJ2-2; D is possibly TRBD2 (5 bases). V lost 2 bases to trimming and J lost 0 bases, with 8 bases between them. This CDR3 has 15 amino acids. Germline values: CDR1 SGHRS, CDR2 YFSETQ. The CDR3 sequence: CASSLLASNTGELFF. For the CDR3, the DNA is TGCGCCAGCAGCTTATTAGCGTCGAACACCGGGGAGCTGTTTTTT.

V is TRBV18 and J is TRBJ1-2, with D unresolved. V lost 3 bases to trimming and J lost 8 bases, with 22 bases between them. From germline, CDR1 is KGHSH and CDR2 LQKENI. CDR3 length equals 16 residues. The chain's CDR3 is CASSPISDRYTGGYTF. Written as DNA, the CDR3 is TGTGCCAGCTCACCGATTTCGGACCGTTATACGGGGGGCTACACCTTC.

This chain links TRBV19 with TRBJ2-1; the match to TRBD1 covers 9 bases. The CDR3 loop spans 14 amino acids. The J segment lost 9 bases and the V segment lost 6 bases, leaving 9 bases of the junction unmatched. Germline V lookup: CDR1 LNHDA, CDR2 SQIVND (reference sequence). CDR3 sequence (DNA): TGTGCCAGTAGGTTCTGGACAGGGGTTTCTGAGCAGTTCTTC. Translated: CASRFWTGVSEQFF. Full variable domain (remainder filled in from reference TRBV19 and TRBJ2-1): DGGITQSPKYLFRKEGQNVTLSCEQNLNHDAMYWYRQDPGQGLRLIYYSQIVNDFQKGDIAEGYSVSREKKESFPLTVTSAQKNPTAFYLCASRFWTGVSEQFFGPGTRLTVL.

The chain combines TRBV2 with TRBJ2-5; 9 positions match TRBD1. Germline CDR1 SNHLY, CDR2 FYNNEI. V lost 4 bases and J lost 2; bases outside the gene matches: 5. The length of the CDR3 is 15 residues. In DNA, the CDR3 is TGTGCCAGCAGTGCACAGGGGGCAAAACAAGAGACCCAGTACTTC. Encoded protein: CASSAQGAKQETQYF. The variable domain in full, with the rest retrieved from reference TRBV2 and TRBJ2-5, is EPEVTQTPSHQVTQMGQEVILRCVPISNHLYFYWYRQILGQKVEFLVSFYNNEISEKSEIFDDQFSVERPDGSNFTLKIRSTKLEDSAMYFCASSAQGAKQETQYFGPGTRLLVL.

The chain is built from TRBV5-1 and TRBJ2-1; 9 bases align to TRBD1. The germline CDR1 and CDR2 sequences are SGHRS and YFSETQ. Germline trimming cut 5 bases from V and 5 bases from J; bases unmatched to any gene: 11. This CDR3 region has 16 residues. The CDR3 loop reads CASRINPGQGNNEQFF. CDR3 nucleotide sequence: TGCGCCAGCAGGATAAATCCGGGACAGGGTAACAATGAGCAGTTCTTC.

In this sample, this clone turned up once. V usage is TRBV5-6 and J usage is TRBJ1-1; D possibly corresponds to TRBD1 (5 bases). The CDR3 loop spans 15 amino acids. Germline values: CDR1 SGHDT, CDR2 YYEEEE. V was clipped by 1 base and J by 8 bases, with 18 bases between them. In DNA form, the CDR3 reads TGTGCCAGCAGCTTGCCATTGGGGGGAGGAGGGGAAGCTTTCTTT. The encoded protein is CASSLPLGGGGEAFF.

J is TRBJ1-1 and V is TRBV7-2; D ambiguous. V was trimmed by 5 bases and J by 0 bases, leaving 10 bases between them. The CDR3 is made up of 14 amino acids. Germline CDR1 reads SGHTA; CDR2 reads FQGNSA. The CDR3 is CASSITEMNTEAFF. The CDR3 nucleotides read TGTGCCAGCAGCATAACAGAGATGAACACTGAAGCTTTCTTT. The whole variable domain, filled in from reference TRBV7-2 and TRBJ1-1, reads GAGVSQSPSNKVTEKGKDVELRCDPISGHTALYWYRQSLGQGLEFLIYFQGNSAPDKSGLPSDRFSAERTGGSVSTLTIQRTQQEDSAVYLCASSITEMNTEAFFGQGTRLTVV.

The J gene is TRBJ2-7, the V gene TRBV19; TRBD2 might be the D (6 bases). The CDR3 runs 14 residues. V was pared by 5 bases and J by 2 bases, with 13 bases between. The germline V gene has CDR1 LNHDA and CDR2 SQIVND (reference sequence). CDR3 nucleotide sequence: TGTGCCAGTAGTCCGCGACTAGGTACCTACGAGCAGTACTTC. It translates to CASSPRLGTYEQYF.

The V gene is TRBV19, the J gene TRBJ2-5; TRBD2 aligns across 9 bases. The ends lost 3 bases at V and 5 bases at J; junction bases unmatched: 7. Germline loops: CDR1 LNHDA, CDR2 SQIVND (reference sequence). This CDR3 comprises 15 residues. Here the CDR3 DNA reads TGTGCCAGTAGTATCGGAGCGGGAGGTACGGAGACCCAGTACTTC. This sequence encodes CASSIGAGGTETQYF.

The V gene is TRBV5-1, the J gene TRBJ1-1; D uncertain. The V and J ends lost 1 base and 4 bases respectively, with 14 bases between them. CDR1 is SGHRS and CDR2 is YFSETQ in the germline V gene. The CDR3 runs to 15 residues. The CDR3 DNA reads TGCGCCAGCAGCTTGTTTTCGGAGTTAACCACTGAAGCTTTCTTT. Translating it yields CASSLFSELTTEAFF. The full variable domain, in which reference TRBV5-1 and TRBJ1-1 provide the parts outside the CDR3, is KAGVTQTPRYLIKTRGQQVTLSCSPISGHRSVSWYQQTPGQGLQFLFEYFSETQRNKGNFPGRFSGRQFSNSRSEMNVSTLELGDSALYLCASSLFSELTTEAFFGQGTRLTVV.

This rearrangement joins TRBV5-6 to TRBJ1-2, with 10 bases aligning to TRBD1. The J segment lost 2 bases and the V segment lost 5 bases, leaving 9 bases of the junction unmatched. Germline assignment: CDR1 SGHDT and CDR2 YYEEEE. This CDR3 has 16 amino acids. CDR3 DNA: TGTGCCAGCAGGCCTGGTTGGGGACAGGGGAACTATGGCTACACCTTC. Its translation: CASRPGWGQGNYGYTF.

Comments on this clone: Other nucleotide sequences from this sample produce the same CDR3. The V call is TRBV5-6, the J call TRBJ2-1; 10 bases agree with TRBD2. With V trimmed by 1 base and J by 13 bases, 5 bases remained unmatched. The CDR3 is made up of 13 amino acids. The germline gives CDR1 SGHDT, CDR2 YYEEEE. The CDR3 bases are TGTGCCAGCAGCTTGAGAGCGGGAGGGCCCCAGTTCTTC. It translates to CASSLRAGGPQFF.

CDR3 loop: CASGKTGWSEQFF. CDR3 coding DNA: TGTGCTAGTGGGAAAACAGGGTGGAGTGAGCAGTTCTTC. J is TRBJ2-1 and V is TRBV12-5, with a weak D call TRBD1 (6 bases). From germline, CDR1 is LGHNT and CDR2 FRNRAP. The CDR3 is 13 residues long. V was trimmed by 6 bases and J by 9 bases, leaving 15 bases between them.

With regard to this clone: The identical CDR3 is also encoded by other nucleotide sequences in the sample. The chain links TRBV27 to TRBJ1-5; 10 positions agree with TRBD1. V lost 6 bases and J lost 2; bases outside the gene matches: 4. The germline CDR1 and CDR2 sequences are MNHEY and SMNVEV (reference sequence). The CDR3 sequence is 15 residues long. CDR3 protein: CASRTGTGGNQPQHF. The CDR3 coding sequence is TGTGCCAGCAGAACCGGGACAGGGGGCAATCAGCCCCAGCATTTT.

DNA for the CDR3: TGTGCCAGCAGTGCCGGGGGAGTCTTTAGAAACTATGGCTACACCTTC. This sequence encodes CASSAGGVFRNYGYTF. The chain is built from TRBV25-1 and TRBJ1-2; perhaps TRBD1 as D (5 bases). The CDR3 is 16 residues long. The germline CDR1 and CDR2 sequences are MGHDK and SYGVNS. V lost 4 bases and J lost 2, with 17 bases in between.

The rearrangement links TRBV18 to TRBJ1-2; a possible D gene is TRBD1 (6 bases). V gave up 0 bases and J gave up 5 bases, with 7 bases separating them. The CDR3 runs 13 residues. Looked up from germline, CDR1 is KGHSH and CDR2 is LQKENI. The CDR3 sequence: CASSPPGTYGYTF. The CDR3 DNA reads TGTGCCAGCTCACCACCGGGGACATATGGCTACACCTTC.

This clone was seen a single time. V is TRBV7-3 and J is TRBJ2-1, with 7 bases matching TRBD2. The germline CDR1 and CDR2 sequences are SGHTA and FQGTGA. The CDR3 runs to 14 residues. The trim removed 2 bases at V and 5 bases at J, leaving 3 bases unmatched. The CDR3 sequence is CASSLASGNNEQFF. DNA for the CDR3: TGTGCCAGCAGCTTAGCTAGCGGTAACAATGAGCAGTTCTTC.

The chain has TRBV11-2 and TRBJ2-1; 8 bases fit TRBD2. Germline assignment: CDR1 SGHAT and CDR2 FQNNGV. Trimming took 1 base from V and 5 from J; bases not matched to a gene: 4. The CDR3 is 15 residues long. The CDR3 DNA reads TGTGCCAGCAGCTTAGTAGCGGGGTATCACAATGAGCAGTTCTTC. Protein sequence: CASSLVAGYHNEQFF.

This rearrangement joins TRBV29-1 to TRBJ2-7; tentatively, D is TRBD1 (5 bases). V was cut by 5 bases and J by 5 bases, with 10 bases left in between. Germline V gene data show CDR1 as SQVTM and CDR2 as ANQGSEA. CDR3 length equals 11 residues. The CDR3 DNA is TGCAGCGTTAGGTCCAGGGACGAGCAGTACTTC. Amino acids: CSVRSRDEQYF.